Here is one T cell receptor (beta chain) with its context. Different DNA sequences within this sample yield the same CDR3. The data stem from a study of blood T cell repertoires in COVID-19. As originally analysed: Amplification of reference gene primers provided the estimated nucleated cell counts. Assay: immunoSEQ multiplex PCR; the TCRdb copy retains only in-frame clones and omits some. V and J calls and clone size are those listed in that table; D and trimming were worked out from the DNA. The table lists about 190,000 clones, 80% to 90% of them singletons. The CDR3 runs to 13 residues. The germline V gene has CDR1 KGHSH and CDR2 LQKENI. V lost 5 bases to trimming and J lost 1 base, with 5 bases between them.

The receptor's source is a man aged 25 to 40 with acute or convalescent COVID-19. Source material: peripheral blood. This sequence joins TRBV18 and TRBJ1-4; no reliable D call. CDR3 in amino acids: CASSAGTNEKLFF. CDR3 DNA sequence: TGTGCCAGCTCAGCAGGAACTAATGAAAAACTGTTTTTT.